The rows below give T cell receptor beta chains drawn from one sample of a study of blood T cell repertoires in COVID-19. Clones were sequenced by immunoSEQ multiplex PCR, and TCRdb holds only the in-frame ones, with some missing. The table includes around 150,000 clones, roughly 80% detected once. Sequencing was done on a sample of peripheral blood. The origin of the receptors is a woman aged 60-75 years with acute or convalescent COVID-19. Both conserved end residues are part of each CDR3. Fields, in order: D gene, V gene, J gene, clone size, CDR3 DNA, CDR3 protein. The D gene is left open where the match is weak. Where a row states a size, it is once, few, many or the class of an expanded clone; other rows omit it.

d_call: NA; v_call: TRBV4-3; j_call: TRBJ1-5; clone_size: NA; cdr3_nt: TGCGCCAGCAGCCAAGATTGGGCAGGTCGCAATCAGCCCCAGCATTTT; cdr3_aa: CASSQDWAGRNQPQHF
d_call: NA; v_call: TRBV7-8; j_call: TRBJ2-1; clone_size: NA; cdr3_nt: TGTGCCAGCAGCCCGTACAGGACCCCTACGGATGAGCAGTTCTTC; cdr3_aa: CASSPYRTPTDEQFF
d_call: NA; v_call: TRBV6-5; j_call: TRBJ2-7; clone_size: NA; cdr3_nt: TGTGCCAGCAGGTCTGGACAGAACGGCGCCTACGAGCAGTACTTC; cdr3_aa: CASRSGQNGAYEQYF
d_call: TRBD1; v_call: TRBV6-5; j_call: TRBJ2-1; clone_size: NA; cdr3_nt: TGTGCCAGCAGCTTTAATTCAGGGGGACACAATGAGCAGTTCTTC; cdr3_aa: CASSFNSGGHNEQFF
d_call: TRBD2; v_call: TRBV7-2; j_call: TRBJ2-7; clone_size: NA; cdr3_nt: TGTGCCAGCAGGGTGGCAGGCGGGGGGCAGTACTTC; cdr3_aa: CASRVAGGGQYF
d_call: NA; v_call: TRBV11-2; j_call: TRBJ1-2; clone_size: NA; cdr3_nt: TGTGCCAGCAGCCCTGTAGAATATTATGGCTACACCTTC; cdr3_aa: CASSPVEYYGYTF
d_call: TRBD1; v_call: TRBV19; j_call: TRBJ1-2; clone_size: NA; cdr3_nt: TGTGCCAGTAGTGCGTGGACAGGGGTAAATGGCTACACCTTC; cdr3_aa: CASSAWTGVNGYTF
d_call: NA; v_call: TRBV5-1; j_call: TRBJ1-3; clone_size: NA; cdr3_nt: TGCGCCAGCAGCCAACAGGGAAGGGCTGGAAACACCATATATTTT; cdr3_aa: CASSQQGRAGNTIYF
d_call: NA; v_call: TRBV7-9; j_call: TRBJ1-2; clone_size: few; cdr3_nt: TGTGCCAGCAGCTTGTCGGACAGCGATAATAACTATGGCTACACCTTC; cdr3_aa: CASSLSDSDNNYGYTF
d_call: TRBD2; v_call: TRBV28; j_call: TRBJ2-3; clone_size: NA; cdr3_nt: TGTGCCAGCAGTCACCGGGGGGGGACTACAGATACGCAGTATTTT; cdr3_aa: CASSHRGGTTDTQYF
d_call: NA; v_call: TRBV6-5; j_call: TRBJ2-1; clone_size: NA; cdr3_nt: TGTGCCAGCAGGCCAAGCCGGGACTCCTACAATGAGCAGTTCTTC; cdr3_aa: CASRPSRDSYNEQFF
d_call: TRBD2; v_call: TRBV20-1; j_call: TRBJ2-1; clone_size: NA; cdr3_nt: TGCAGTGCTAGTAAGGCGCCACAATCGGGAATAGCGGGAATTTATGAGCAGTTCTTC; cdr3_aa: CSASKAPQSGIAGIYEQFF
d_call: NA; v_call: TRBV19; j_call: TRBJ2-7; clone_size: once; cdr3_nt: TGTGCCAGTAGTATGGTTGGACATGGGTACGAGCAGTACTTC; cdr3_aa: CASSMVGHGYEQYF
d_call: NA; v_call: TRBV5-6; j_call: TRBJ2-1; clone_size: NA; cdr3_nt: TGTGCCAGCAGCTTTCCCGGGAGTTCGCAGTTCTTC; cdr3_aa: CASSFPGSSQFF
d_call: TRBD1; v_call: TRBV28; j_call: TRBJ1-1; clone_size: NA; cdr3_nt: TGTGCCAGCAGTAGCAGGACAGGGGTGGGCACTGAAGCTTTCTTT; cdr3_aa: CASSSRTGVGTEAFF
d_call: NA; v_call: TRBV11-2; j_call: TRBJ2-3; clone_size: NA; cdr3_nt: TGTGCCAGCAGCTCTAGATATAGCACAGATACGCAGTATTTT; cdr3_aa: CASSSRYSTDTQYF
d_call: NA; v_call: TRBV12-5; j_call: TRBJ1-2; clone_size: NA; cdr3_nt: TGTGCTAGTGGTTCGAGCTTACAGGCCAACTATGGCTACACCTTC; cdr3_aa: CASGSSLQANYGYTF
d_call: TRBD1; v_call: TRBV29-1; j_call: TRBJ1-2; clone_size: NA; cdr3_nt: TGCAGCGTTGCCGGGGGACAGGTCTATGGCTACACCTTC; cdr3_aa: CSVAGGQVYGYTF
d_call: NA; v_call: TRBV2; j_call: TRBJ2-1; clone_size: NA; cdr3_nt: TGTGCCAGCAGGGAGGTGGGCCTAAATGAGCAGTTCTTC; cdr3_aa: CASREVGLNEQFF
d_call: NA; v_call: TRBV7-2; j_call: TRBJ1-2; clone_size: NA; cdr3_nt: TGTGCCAGCACCCCCCAGGGGACGTTCTCCGGCTACACCTTC; cdr3_aa: CASTPQGTFSGYTF
d_call: NA; v_call: TRBV6-2/TRBV6-3; j_call: TRBJ1-2; clone_size: NA; cdr3_nt: TGTGCCAGCAGCCCGAGCTATGGCTACACCTTC; cdr3_aa: CASSPSYGYTF
d_call: NA; v_call: TRBV10-3; j_call: TRBJ1-1; clone_size: NA; cdr3_nt: TGTGCCATCCTGCGGCAGCCGAACACTGAAGCTTTCTTT; cdr3_aa: CAILRQPNTEAFF
d_call: NA; v_call: TRBV12-3/TRBV12-4; j_call: TRBJ2-1; clone_size: NA; cdr3_nt: TGTGCCACCCGGGTGAGATTTAATGAGCAGTTCTTC; cdr3_aa: CATRVRFNEQFF
d_call: NA; v_call: TRBV7-9; j_call: TRBJ2-7; clone_size: NA; cdr3_nt: TGTGCCAGCAGTCCAAGGGTGGCGGGCTCAGCCTACGAGCAGTACTTC; cdr3_aa: CASSPRVAGSAYEQYF
d_call: NA; v_call: TRBV16; j_call: TRBJ2-7; clone_size: NA; cdr3_nt: TGTGCCAGCAGCCCAACAGGCTACGAGCAGTACTTC; cdr3_aa: CASSPTGYEQYF
d_call: NA; v_call: TRBV28; j_call: TRBJ1-1; clone_size: once; cdr3_nt: TGTGCCAGCGTCTTGAACACTGAAGCTTTCTTT; cdr3_aa: CASVLNTEAFF
d_call: NA; v_call: TRBV2; j_call: TRBJ1-2; clone_size: NA; cdr3_nt: TGTGCCAGCAGTGAATCCCTAAAGCGGGGCTACACCTTC; cdr3_aa: CASSESLKRGYTF
d_call: TRBD1; v_call: TRBV5-1; j_call: TRBJ1-6; clone_size: NA; cdr3_nt: TGCGCCAGCAGCCCCCGGACAGGGAATAATTCACCCCTCCACTTT; cdr3_aa: CASSPRTGNNSPLHF
d_call: TRBD2; v_call: TRBV7-9; j_call: TRBJ2-1; clone_size: NA; cdr3_nt: TGTGCCAGCAGCTTAGAGGGACTAGTGAACAATGAGCAGTTCTTC; cdr3_aa: CASSLEGLVNNEQFF
d_call: NA; v_call: TRBV7-2; j_call: TRBJ2-3; clone_size: NA; cdr3_nt: TGTGCCAGCAGCATAACTGGGACTTCCTATACGCAGTATTTT; cdr3_aa: CASSITGTSYTQYF
d_call: NA; v_call: TRBV18; j_call: TRBJ1-1; clone_size: NA; cdr3_nt: TGTGCCAGCTCATCATTTGCAGGGGAGAACACTGAAGCTTTCTTT; cdr3_aa: CASSSFAGENTEAFF
d_call: NA; v_call: TRBV29-1; j_call: TRBJ2-1; clone_size: NA; cdr3_nt: TGCAGCGCCCTATACGAGGACAATGAGCAGTTCTTC; cdr3_aa: CSALYEDNEQFF
d_call: NA; v_call: TRBV5-1; j_call: TRBJ1-1; clone_size: NA; cdr3_nt: TGCGCCAGCAGCAGCAATGAGGGCCGTGAAGCTTTCTTT; cdr3_aa: CASSSNEGREAFF
d_call: NA; v_call: TRBV5-5; j_call: TRBJ2-5; clone_size: NA; cdr3_nt: TGTGCCAGCAGAAAGGGGGGGGCTGAGACCCAGTACTTC; cdr3_aa: CASRKGGAETQYF
d_call: NA; v_call: TRBV3-1/TRBV3-2; j_call: TRBJ1-1; clone_size: NA; cdr3_nt: TGTGCCAGCAGCCAAAACAGGAACACTGAAGCTTTCTTT; cdr3_aa: CASSQNRNTEAFF
d_call: NA; v_call: TRBV20-1; j_call: TRBJ1-4; clone_size: NA; cdr3_nt: TGCAGTGCTAGTGGGGTTGACGGCGGGGAAAAACTGTTTTTT; cdr3_aa: CSASGVDGGEKLFF
d_call: TRBD2; v_call: TRBV19; j_call: TRBJ2-2; clone_size: NA; cdr3_nt: TGTGCCAGTAGTATTGGCGGGGGGCCTGGGGAGCTGTTTTTT; cdr3_aa: CASSIGGGPGELFF
d_call: TRBD2; v_call: TRBV5-1; j_call: TRBJ2-7; clone_size: NA; cdr3_nt: TGCGCCAGCAGGGAGGGACTAGCGGGATTCGGCGAGCAGTACTTC; cdr3_aa: CASREGLAGFGEQYF
d_call: NA; v_call: TRBV3-1/TRBV3-2; j_call: TRBJ2-1; clone_size: NA; cdr3_nt: TGTGCCAGCAGCCTAATCGGTGGAGGGAATGAGCAGTTCTTC; cdr3_aa: CASSLIGGGNEQFF
d_call: NA; v_call: TRBV4-1; j_call: TRBJ2-1; clone_size: NA; cdr3_nt: TGCGCCAGCAGCCGAGGGCTGACGGATGGGAATGAGCAGTTCTTC; cdr3_aa: CASSRGLTDGNEQFF
d_call: TRBD1; v_call: TRBV28; j_call: TRBJ2-7; clone_size: once; cdr3_nt: TGTGCCAGCAGTTCGACTATATCTTCCAGGGGGTCCTACGAGCAGTACTTC; cdr3_aa: CASSSTISSRGSYEQYF
d_call: NA; v_call: TRBV28; j_call: TRBJ1-6; clone_size: NA; cdr3_nt: TGTGCCATCCAGCTTGGGCGCAGCTTAAGTTTAAATTCACCCCTCCACTTT; cdr3_aa: CAIQLGRSLSLNSPLHF
d_call: NA; v_call: TRBV2; j_call: TRBJ2-5; clone_size: NA; cdr3_nt: TGTGCCAGCAGTGAAGGACATGGGACACCGCAAGAGACCCAGTACTTC; cdr3_aa: CASSEGHGTPQETQYF
d_call: TRBD1; v_call: TRBV2; j_call: TRBJ1-6; clone_size: NA; cdr3_nt: TGTGCCAGCAGATCCCTGGGACAGGGAGGTTCACCCCTCCACTTT; cdr3_aa: CASRSLGQGGSPLHF
d_call: NA; v_call: TRBV13; j_call: TRBJ1-2; clone_size: NA; cdr3_nt: TGTGCCAGCATTGAGGCGAGGGGGGGCTACACCTTC; cdr3_aa: CASIEARGGYTF